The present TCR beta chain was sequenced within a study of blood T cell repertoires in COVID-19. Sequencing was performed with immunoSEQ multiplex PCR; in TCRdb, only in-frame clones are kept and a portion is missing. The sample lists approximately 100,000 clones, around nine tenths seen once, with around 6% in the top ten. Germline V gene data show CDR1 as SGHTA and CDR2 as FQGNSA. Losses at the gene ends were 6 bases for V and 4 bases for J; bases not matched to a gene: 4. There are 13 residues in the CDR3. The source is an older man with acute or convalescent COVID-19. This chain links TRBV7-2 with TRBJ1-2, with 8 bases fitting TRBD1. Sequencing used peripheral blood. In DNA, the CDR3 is TGTGCCAGCAGGCTTACAGGGGGCTATGGCTACACCTTC. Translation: CASRLTGGYGYTF.